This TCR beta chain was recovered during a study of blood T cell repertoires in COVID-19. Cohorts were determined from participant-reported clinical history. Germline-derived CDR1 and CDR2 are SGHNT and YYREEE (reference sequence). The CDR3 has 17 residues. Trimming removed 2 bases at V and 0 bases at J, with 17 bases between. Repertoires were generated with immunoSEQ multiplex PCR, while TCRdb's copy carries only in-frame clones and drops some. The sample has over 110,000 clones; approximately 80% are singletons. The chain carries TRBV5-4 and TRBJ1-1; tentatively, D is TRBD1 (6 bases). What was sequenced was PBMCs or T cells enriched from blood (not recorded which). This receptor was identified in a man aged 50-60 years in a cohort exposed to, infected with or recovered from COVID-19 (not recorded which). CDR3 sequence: CASSFLDSPLMNTEAFF. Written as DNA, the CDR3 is TGTGCCAGCAGCTTCCTGGACAGTCCCCTCATGAACACTGAAGCTTTCTTT.